This T cell receptor (beta chain) was sequenced in a study of cytotoxic CD8 clonotypes in ibrutinib-treated CLL. Germline trimming cut 3 bases from V and 8 bases from J; bases unmatched to any gene: 2. The germline gives CDR1 SGHRS, CDR2 YFSETQ. The CDR3 sequence is 15 residues long. Study outcomes and limitations: Sustained-remission and progressing patients' sampling times differed.

Investigators sought sequencing depths of between 1 in 200,000 and 1 in 1 million T cells. TCRdb's copy holds only in-frame clones and misses some; the assay was immunoSEQ multiplex PCR. Found here are about 250,000 clones, about three quarters of them singletons; the top ten hold 15%. A word on this clone: Its antigen is still unknown.

This receptor was obtained from a human donor with chronic lymphocytic leukemia. This chain links TRBV5-1 with TRBJ2-1, with 16 bases fitting TRBD2. The sample consisted of PBMCs, taken after 24 months of ibrutinib treatment. CDR3 bases: TGCGCCAGCAGCTGGGGACTAGCGGGAGGGTATGAGCAGTTCTTC. Translating it yields CASSWGLAGGYEQFF.